Shown below are 3 T cell receptor beta chains from a single sample sequenced in a study of CD8 T cells in Susac syndrome. RNA amounts of roughly 0.45 to 1 ug underwent reverse transcription with random hexamers. Each CDR3 protein is one row after TCRdb ran MiXCR on the immunoSEQ multiplex PCR reads. Among about 120,000 distinct CDR3 sequences listed, less than 95% were seen once. Sequencing was done on a sample of CD8+ T cells from PBMCs. The receptors here all came from a human donor in good health.

The V call is TRBV20-1, the J call TRBJ2-6; D gene uncertain. This CDR3 has 13 amino acids. Trimming took off 6 bases at V and 0 bases at J, with 6 bases between the two ends. Germline-derived CDR1 and CDR2 are DFQATT and SNEGSKA (reference sequence). The CDR3: CSARSSGANVLTF. In DNA, the CDR3 is TGCAGTGCCCGGAGCTCTGGGGCCAACGTCCTGACTTTC.

This chain links TRBV29-1 with TRBJ2-1; the D is unclear. The germline V gene has CDR1 SQVTM and CDR2 ANQGSEA. This CDR3 has 11 residues. Trimming shortened V by 5 bases and J by 4 bases, and 6 bases separated the two germline ends. CDR3 coding DNA: TGCAGCGTTTCTTCGTACAATGAGCAGTTCTTC. As protein: CSVSSYNEQFF.

The chain recombines TRBV25-1 with TRBJ2-5; unclear D gene. Germline values: CDR1 MGHDK, CDR2 SYGVNS. Trimming removed 1 base at V and 4 bases at J, with 1 base between. The CDR3 extends over 11 amino acids. The DNA for the CDR3 is TGTGCCAGCAGTGAATCAGAGACCCAGTACTTC. It encodes CASSESETQYF.